Reported below is one T cell receptor beta chain. Its antigen is unknown. Method: immunoSEQ multiplex PCR; TCRdb's copy keeps in-frame clones and lacks some. This table has approximately 25,000 clones, roughly 82% appearing once. The sample comes from a study of a mutant IDH1 vaccine in newly diagnosed glioma. Across the whole study: Visit V12 was at week 35; visit V13 was at week 47.

In germline, CDR1 is SNHLY, CDR2 FYNNEI. J lost 2 bases, V lost 5 bases, and 6 bases had no gene match. CDR3 size: 15 residues. Time point meaning: week 47, end of study. Every single dose of the vaccine, 300 ug of mutant IDH1 20-mer peptide, came with topical imiquimod. Broader study findings: There seemed to be no relation between pseudoprogression and changes in top peripheral T cell clonotypes.

The rearrangement uses TRBV2 and TRBJ2-7, with 10 bases identical to TRBD1. Sequenced material: PBMCs, taken from a glioma patient whose treatment included an IDH1 peptide vaccine. The clonotype comes from a man aged 35 to 55 with glioma. Some clones in this sample may be carry-over from other donors' samples. CDR3 coding DNA: TGTGCCAGCAGTCGGACAGGGGGGCTTACCTACGAGCAGTACTTC. Translating gives CASSRTGGLTYEQYF.